These 17 T cell receptor beta chains were sequenced from one sample in a study of blood T cells in healthy people across ages. Next came a second PCR, run for about 7 to 12 cycles, which used a sample-barcoded 5' primer along with a J-beta primer mix. TCRdb reanalysed the 5' RACE reads using MiXCR and keeps one entry per CDR3 protein. The top ten hold about 32% of the sample, which has hundreds of thousands of distinct CDR3 sequences, over 40% seen once. The specimen sequenced was blood. Receptors were obtained from a man at least 80 years old in good health.

The chain recombines TRBV20-1 with TRBJ2-5, with 7 bases lining up with TRBD2. The germline CDR1 and CDR2 sequences are DFQATT and SNEGSKA (reference sequence). This CDR3 is 15 amino acids long. V was pared by 3 bases and J by 2 bases, with 9 bases of the junction left unmatched. CDR3 in amino acids: CSARPGRERQETQYF. The CDR3 region has the DNA TGCAGTGCTAGGCCCGGGCGGGAGAGGCAAGAGACCCAGTACTTC.

As concerns this clonotype: One base away lies a much larger clone, so this may be a sequencing read error. The rearrangement links TRBV20-1 to TRBJ2-5; D gene unclear. V shed 1 base and J shed 11 bases, with 14 bases lying between them. CDR3 length equals 12 residues. CDR1 and CDR2 (germline): DFQATT, SNEGSKA (reference sequence). CDR3 amino acids: CSARAQVHEQYF. The CDR3 DNA follows: TGCAGTGCTAGAGCTCAGGTCCATGAGCAGTACTTC.

This chain connects TRBV6-2 or TRBV6-3 to TRBJ1-4; 7 bases are shared with TRBD1. Trimming took 6 bases from V and 8 from J; bases not matched to a gene: 12. CDR3 size: 15 residues. The germline V gene has CDR1 MNHEY and CDR2 SVGEGT. The CDR3 DNA reads as TGTGCCAGCAGCCGCCCGTCCCGGGACAGCGAAAAACTGTTTTTT. It is translated as CASSRPSRDSEKLFF.

The chain links TRBV7-7 to TRBJ2-7; 9 nucleotides match TRBD1. The CDR3 is made up of 13 amino acids. Germline loops: CDR1 SSHAT, CDR2 FNYEAQ (reference sequence). The V gene end was trimmed by 5 bases and the J gene end by 6 bases; junction bases not matched to a gene: 5. This chain's CDR3 is CASSHGQGSEQYF. CDR3 in DNA: TGTGCCAGCAGCCATGGACAGGGGAGCGAGCAGTACTTC.

This chain links TRBV6-5 with TRBJ1-4; the D gene is possibly TRBD1 (5 bases). CDR1 and CDR2 (germline): MNHEY, SVGAGI. This CDR3 contains 14 residues. V gave up 4 bases and J gave up 5 bases, with 11 bases separating them. Here the CDR3 DNA reads TGTGCCAGCAGTTTCGGACAAAGAAATGAAAAACTGTTTTTT. It encodes CASSFGQRNEKLFF.

The J gene is TRBJ2-7, the V gene TRBV4-1, with 9 bases fitting TRBD1. This CDR3 is 15 amino acids long. CDR1 and CDR2 (germline): MGHRA, YSYEKL. Trimming removed 5 bases from V and 0 bases from J; junction bases left unmatched: 5. The CDR3 loop is CASSNPGQGSYEQYF. In DNA form, the CDR3 reads TGCGCCAGCAGCAACCCGGGACAGGGCTCCTACGAGCAGTACTTC.

The chain is built from TRBV2 and TRBJ2-2; D is perhaps TRBD1 (6 bases). The CDR3 is 14 amino acids. The germline gives CDR1 SNHLY, CDR2 FYNNEI. Trimming left V 8 bases short and J 6 bases short, with 16 bases between. This CDR3 reads CASGGQRAAGELFF. CDR3 sequence (DNA): TGTGCCAGCGGAGGACAGAGAGCGGCCGGGGAGCTGTTTTTT.

This clonotype has just a few counts. V usage is TRBV7-8 and J usage is TRBJ1-4; TRBD1 aligns across 8 bases. CDR3 length: 15 residues. Germline-derived CDR1 and CDR2 are SGHVS and FQNEAQ. With V trimmed by 5 bases and J by 8 bases, 10 bases remained unmatched. CDR3 nucleotide sequence: TGTGCCAGCAGCCTAGGGGACAGGACCGGGGAAAAACTGTTTTTT. The encoded protein is CASSLGDRTGEKLFF.

This rearrangement joins TRBV3-1 to TRBJ2-3; TRBD1 is a possible D gene (6 bases). CDR3 length: 17 amino acids. The V end lost 3 bases, the J end lost 0 bases, and 16 bases lay between the germline ends. Germline V gene sequence: CDR1 LGHDT, CDR2 YNNKEL (reference sequence). In nucleotides, the CDR3 is TGTGCCAGCAGCCATGCAGCGACAGGAAAGAGCACAGATACGCAGTATTTT. It is translated as CASSHAATGKSTDTQYF.

V usage is TRBV10-3 and J usage is TRBJ2-1, with 10 bases aligning to TRBD1. From germline, CDR1 is ENHRY and CDR2 SYGVKD. The CDR3 sequence is 15 residues long. V lost 5 bases and J lost 9; bases outside the gene matches: 10. CDR3 in amino acids: CAISIDRGPGSEQFF. CDR3 in DNA: TGTGCCATCAGTATTGACAGGGGGCCTGGGAGTGAGCAGTTCTTC.

The chain combines TRBV20-1 with TRBJ2-1; TRBD2 matches at 14 bases. V shed 6 bases, J shed 8 bases, and the junction held 15 bases outside the gene matches. This CDR3 contains 17 residues. The germline gives CDR1 DFQATT, CDR2 SNEGSKA (reference sequence). In DNA form, the CDR3 reads TGCAGTGCCCGCCAATTACCGGGACTAGCGGGAGTCGATGAGCAGTTCTTC. It is translated as CSARQLPGLAGVDEQFF.

The table lists this clonotype with many counts. This sequence joins TRBV12-3 or TRBV12-4 and TRBJ2-1, with 12 bases lining up with TRBD2. V was pared by 4 bases and J by 10 bases, with 11 bases of the junction left unmatched. The CDR3 consists of 16 residues. CDR3 DNA: TGTGCCAGCAGTTCTAGCGGGAGGGCCGGAAGGATCGAGCAGTTCTTC. Protein product: CASSSSGRAGRIEQFF.

This clonotype was counted many times. The rearrangement joins TRBV7-2 to TRBJ1-4, with D possibly being TRBD1 (6 bases). Trimming took 1 base from V and 5 from J, leaving 8 bases between them. Germline CDR1 is SGHTA and CDR2 is FQGNSA. The CDR3 has 14 amino acids. The CDR3 sequence: CASSLGTANEKLFF. CDR3 nucleotides: TGTGCCAGCAGCTTAGGGACAGCAAATGAAAAACTGTTTTTT.

The chain combines TRBV3-1 with TRBJ2-1; no reliable D call. Between the trimmed V and J ends, which lost 2 bases and 4 bases, there was a span of 6 bases. Germline CDR1 reads LGHDT; CDR2 reads YNNKEL (reference sequence). The CDR3 contains 13 residues. In DNA form, the CDR3 reads TGTGCCAGCAGCCAACACTCATACAATGAGCAGTTCTTC. Protein: CASSQHSYNEQFF.

The rearrangement links TRBV7-2 to TRBJ2-1, with 15 bases aligning to TRBD2. The CDR3 contains 17 residues. Germline CDR1 and CDR2: SGHTA and FQGNSA. Losses at the gene ends were 5 bases for V and 4 bases for J; bases not matched to a gene: 6. CDR3 sequence (DNA): TGTGCCAGCAGCGCTCGGACTAGCGGGAGGGTGTACAATGAGCAGTTCTTC. Translated: CASSARTSGRVYNEQFF.

This clonotype has just a few counts. This chain joins TRBV4-2 and TRBJ2-5; 8 bases agree with TRBD2. This CDR3 is built from 16 residues. Trimming cost V 1 base and J 5 bases; bases outside gene matches: 9. The V gene's germline CDR1 is LGHNA and CDR2 YNFKEQ. The chain's CDR3 is CASSQVNGGAGETQYF. The CDR3 bases are TGTGCCAGCAGCCAAGTGAACGGGGGGGCCGGCGAGACCCAGTACTTC.

The chain uses TRBV25-1 and TRBJ2-7; D possibly corresponds to TRBD2 (7 bases). The CDR3 length is 15 residues. Germline CDR1 reads MGHDK; CDR2 reads SYGVNS. V was pared by 8 bases and J by 0 bases, with 17 bases between. Here the CDR3 reads CASGQRDGDSYEQYF. DNA for the CDR3: TGTGCCAGCGGACAGCGGGACGGCGACTCCTACGAGCAGTACTTC.